This T cell receptor beta chain stems from a study of T-cell memory formation after mild COVID-19. TCRdb called the 5' RACE reads again in MiXCR, with one record for every CDR3 protein. The data contain 200,000 or so distinct CDR3 sequences, 16% of them singletons. Study observations and caveats: Clones that contracted from day 15 to 85 were balanced CD4/CD8, while later expanders leaned CD4+.

This clonotype came up a few times. What it binds is unknown. The trim removed 6 bases at V and 8 bases at J, leaving 7 bases unmatched. The CDR3 has 13 amino acids. The germline gives CDR1 SGDLS, CDR2 YYNGEE. The TCR comes from an adult woman who had mild COVID-19 (a few samples of this study predate the infection). Cell type and time point are not known. The rearrangement links TRBV9 to TRBJ2-2; 7 bases align to TRBD1. Sequenced sample: PBMCs or a T cell subset sorted from them (not recorded which). The CDR3 protein is CASNLQGSGELFF. The CDR3 bases are TGTGCCAGCAACTTACAGGGGTCAGGGGAGCTGTTTTTT.